This T cell receptor (beta chain) appears in the sequencing data of a study of vaccination effects on CD4 cells after COVID-19. On the study more broadly: The second dose preceded post-vaccine samples by a median of 72 days. Findings and limits, study-wide: Whether induced by infection or by vaccine, clones showed marked clonal contraction late after vaccination.

Germline V gene lookup returns CDR1 MNHEY and CDR2 SVGAGI. V gave up 2 bases and J gave up 1 base, with 11 bases separating them. This CDR3 region has 15 residues. Viral peptide pools were used in the ViraFEST assay to expand antigen-specific CD4+ T cells, and sequencing came afterward. With approximately 9 days of culture completed, CD4+ T cells were isolated. Participants were vaccinated with two doses of either the BNT162b2 or mRNA-1273 vaccine. In the vaccine recipients, nucleocapsid antibodies were negative and there was no prior SARS-CoV-2 infection. Every well housed two million PBMC, which grew in culture alongside 10 IU/ml IL-2 and 10 ug/ml peptides. Generated by immunoSEQ multiplex PCR, the TCRdb table keeps only in-frame clones and is missing some. The sample has fewer than 85,000 clones, 76% seen once; the top ten hold more than 0.85%. Concerning this clone: Its antigen is as yet unknown.

The sample consisted of CD4+ T cells from PBMCs cultured with HCoV-OC43 spike peptides, taken after COVID-19 vaccination. Stated subset: HCoV-OC43 spike overlapping peptide pool stimulation. V gene TRBV6-5 combines with J gene TRBJ1-1, with D possibly TRBD1 on 5 matching bases. The receptor's source is a human donor who received a COVID-19 vaccine. In DNA, the CDR3 is TGTGCCAGCAGTTACGTACCCACAGGGAACACTGAAGCTTTCTTT. It specifies CASSYVPTGNTEAFF.